A selection of T cell receptor beta chains follows, all from one sample in a study of beta chain features in type 1 diabetes. Repertoires were generated with immunoSEQ multiplex PCR, while TCRdb's copy carries only in-frame clones and drops some. The repertoire has about 150,000 clones, 8.1% of them found once; the top ten carry 0.65%. The sample comprised central memory CD4+ T cells from blood. Every receptor here comes from a man aged 18 to 29 in good health. CDR3s include the opening cysteine and the closing phenylalanine or tryptophan. A D gene is named only where the DNA matches it firmly. Clone size is given for some rows only: seen once, a few or many times, or a class if the clone is expanded.

>TRBV4-3|TRBD1|few|TRBJ1-2
TGCGCCAGCAGCCCCAGACAGGGCGTTAGTGGCTACACCTTC
CASSPRQGVSGYTF
>TRBV23-1|TRBD2|few|TRBJ2-2
TGCGCCAGCAGCCACCGGGCACCGAGGGAGGGCAGGGAGAACACCGGGGAGCTGTTTTTT
CASSHRAPREGRENTGELFF
>TRBV28|TRBD1|.|TRBJ1-2
TGTGCCAGCAGATCTGGACAGGGGCTGCGTGGCTACACCTTC
CASRSGQGLRGYTF
>TRBV7-2|TRBD1|few|TRBJ2-1
TGTGCCAGCATCCCCCGAGGGGCAGGGGGAGAGGGTGAGCAGTTCTTC
CASIPRGAGGEGEQFF
>TRBV2|.|.|TRBJ1-2
TGTGCCAGCAGTGAAGAGGGGTTTAACTATGGCTACACCTTC
CASSEEGFNYGYTF
>TRBV11-2|.|.|TRBJ2-6
TGTGCCAGCAATCCCGGGATAGCCAACGTCCTGACTTTC
CASNPGIANVLTF
>TRBV7-8|.|few|TRBJ1-1
TGTGCCAGCAGCTTAGGGGCAGGGCAGGGCACTGAAGCTTTCTTT
CASSLGAGQGTEAFF
>TRBV29-1|TRBD1|few|TRBJ2-3
TGCAGCGTTTTGGACAGGCCTACAGATACGCAGTATTTT
CSVLDRPTDTQYF
>TRBV2|.|.|TRBJ1-2
TGTGCCAGCCCCTTTCGGGATATTATCAAAGGCTACACCTTC
CASPFRDIIKGYTF
>TRBV11-2|TRBD1|few|TRBJ2-7
TGTGCCAGCAGCCTCAAAACAGGGGCCTACGAGCAGTACTTC
CASSLKTGAYEQYF
>TRBV5-4|.|few|TRBJ2-7
TGTGCCAGCAGCTTAGAGGTAAACTCCTACGAGCAGTACTTC
CASSLEVNSYEQYF
>TRBV29-1|TRBD1|few|TRBJ2-2
TGCAGCGTAGAACAGGGGGCCAACACCGGGGAGCTGTTTTTT
CSVEQGANTGELFF
>TRBV19|TRBD1|.|TRBJ2-7
TGTGCCAGTAGTATTAACAGGGGGCGCCTGGACGAGCAGTACTTC
CASSINRGRLDEQYF
>TRBV11-2|.|few|TRBJ2-6
TGTGCCAGCAGCACCTACAGGGCCAGCTCTGGGGCCAACGTCCTGACTTTC
CASSTYRASSGANVLTF
>TRBV28|.|.|TRBJ2-1
TGTGCCAGCAGCCCCTCGGGATGGAGCTCCTACAATGAGCAGTTCTTC
CASSPSGWSSYNEQFF
>TRBV7-2|.|few|TRBJ2-2
TGTGCCAGCAGCTTTGGCGGAAACACCGGGGAGCTGTTTTTT
CASSFGGNTGELFF
>TRBV4-2|.|.|TRBJ2-1
TGTGCCAGCAGCCGAAGTCAGCCGGGAGATGAGCAGTTCTTC
CASSRSQPGDEQFF
>TRBV6-4|TRBD1|.|TRBJ1-2
TGTGCCAGCAGTGAGACCGGACAGGGGCAATATGGCTACACCTTC
CASSETGQGQYGYTF
>TRBV29-1|.|.|TRBJ1-1
TGCAGCGCCCAAAACCCAGTGAACACTGAAGCTTTCTTT
CSAQNPVNTEAFF
>TRBV20-1|.|few|TRBJ2-7
TGCAGTGCTAGCAGTTCCGAGCAGTACTTC
CSASSSEQYF
>TRBV18|.|.|TRBJ1-1
TGTGCCAGCTCACCAGAGGCAGGGAGGACGACTGAAGCTTTCTTT
CASSPEAGRTTEAFF
>TRBV29-1|TRBD1|few|TRBJ1-2
TGCAGCGTTGCGAGGGACAGGGGTGACTATGGCTACACCTTC
CSVARDRGDYGYTF
>TRBV29-1|.|.|TRBJ2-7
TGCAGCGTTGAGGGGGGGGGCAACGAGCAGTACTTC
CSVEGGGNEQYF
>TRBV27|.|few|TRBJ1-2
TGTGCATACCTGGGGGGGAACAATAACTATGGCTACACCTTC
CAYLGGNNNYGYTF
>TRBV7-9|TRBD1|.|TRBJ2-7
TGTGCCAGCAGCCCCGTCCCGGGACAGAGCTCCTACGAGCAGTACTTC
CASSPVPGQSSYEQYF
>TRBV25-1|TRBD2|.|TRBJ2-1
TGTGCCAGCAGTGCCCGACTAGCAGCCTACAATGAGCAGTTCTTC
CASSARLAAYNEQFF
>TRBV7-3|TRBD2|.|TRBJ2-3
TGTGCCAGCAGCTTTGAGGGGCGGGGGGGCACAGATACGCAGTATTTT
CASSFEGRGGTDTQYF
>TRBV5-1|.|many|TRBJ2-3
TGCGCCAGCAGCTTGTATCCTGCAGATACGCAGTATTTT
CASSLYPADTQYF
>TRBV19|TRBD1|.|TRBJ1-2
TGTGCCAATTACCTCAGGGGGAGCGGCTACACCTTC
CANYLRGSGYTF
>TRBV13|.|few|TRBJ1-3
TGTGCCAGCAGCTTGACTGACTCTGGAAACACCATATATTTT
CASSLTDSGNTIYF
>TRBV28|TRBD1|.|TRBJ2-1
TGTGCCAGCAGGGACAGGGAAGGCTCCTACAATGAGCAGTTCTTC
CASRDREGSYNEQFF